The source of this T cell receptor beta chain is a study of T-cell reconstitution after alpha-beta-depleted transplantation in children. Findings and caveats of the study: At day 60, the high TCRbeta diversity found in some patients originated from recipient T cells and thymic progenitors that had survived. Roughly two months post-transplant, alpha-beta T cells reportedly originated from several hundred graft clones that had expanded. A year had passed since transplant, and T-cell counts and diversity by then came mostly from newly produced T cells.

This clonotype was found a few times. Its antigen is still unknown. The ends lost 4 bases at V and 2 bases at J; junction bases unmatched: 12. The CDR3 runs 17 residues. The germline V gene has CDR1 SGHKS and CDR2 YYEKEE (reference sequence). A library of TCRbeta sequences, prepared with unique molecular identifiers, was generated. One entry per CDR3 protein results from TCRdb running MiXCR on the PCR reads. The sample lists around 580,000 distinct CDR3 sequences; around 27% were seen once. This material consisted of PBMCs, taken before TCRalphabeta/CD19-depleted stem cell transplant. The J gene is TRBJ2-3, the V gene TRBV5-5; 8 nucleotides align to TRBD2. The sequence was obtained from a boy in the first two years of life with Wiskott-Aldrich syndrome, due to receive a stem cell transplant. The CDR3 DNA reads TGTGCCAGCAGCCATCTACTCGCGGGAGGACCCACAGATACGCAGTATTTT. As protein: CASSHLLAGGPTDTQYF. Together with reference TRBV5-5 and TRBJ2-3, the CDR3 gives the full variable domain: DAGVTQSPTHLIKTRGQQVTLRCSPISGHKSVSWYQQVLGQGPQFIFQYYEKEERGRGNFPDRFSARQFPNYSSELNVNALLLGDSALYLCASSHLLAGGPTDTQYFGPGTRLTVL.